The 2 T cell receptor beta chains presented below share a single source sample, sequenced in a study of blood T cell repertoires in COVID-19. Profiling relied on immunoSEQ multiplex PCR, and the TCRdb table lists in-frame clones only, not all of them. In the table there are about 440,000 clones, 70% to 90% of which are singletons. Sequencing used PBMCs or T cells enriched from blood (not recorded which). These receptors originate from a woman in her late teens or twenties with acute COVID-19.

This chain links TRBV27 with TRBJ2-7, with 8 bases aligning to TRBD1. CDR3 size: 15 residues. Per the germline V gene, CDR1 is MNHEY and CDR2 is SMNVEV (reference sequence). V gave up 4 bases and J gave up 4 bases; unmatched junction bases: 9. CDR3 nucleotide sequence: TGTGCCAGCAGTTATCCCCGACAGGGGTCATACGAGCAGTACTTC. Its translation is CASSYPRQGSYEQYF.

V usage is TRBV7-7 and J usage is TRBJ2-3; 7 bases are a match to TRBD2. The V gene end was trimmed by 5 bases and the J gene end by 1 base; junction bases not matched to a gene: 6. The CDR3 totals 15 residues. Per the germline V gene, CDR1 is SSHAT and CDR2 is FNYEAQ (reference sequence). CDR3 bases: TGTGCCAGCAGCCGGGGGGTAGCGGGCACAGATACGCAGTATTTT. It yields the protein CASSRGVAGTDTQYF.